A selection of T cell receptor beta chains follows, all from one sample in a study of T cells and copy number aberrations in small-cell lung cancer. Libraries were prepared by immunoSEQ multiplex PCR; TCRdb keeps only in-frame clonotypes and omits some of them. In the table there are just over 2,500 clones, approximately 86% of which are singletons. Sequenced input: normal tissue next to the tumor. These receptors all stem from a man aged 65 to 79 with small cell lung cancer. Both conserved end residues are part of each CDR3. A D gene is named only where the DNA matches it firmly. Expanded clones are given a class, and other clones once, few, many or no size at all.

length | J | size | D | V | DNA | CDR3
15 | TRBJ1-5 | . | . | TRBV1 | TGCACCAGCAGCCAAGACCGGGACAGCAATCAGCCCCAGCATTTT | CTSSQDRDSNQPQHF
16 | TRBJ1-3 | . | TRBD1 | TRBV18 | TGTGCCAGCTCACCCAGACAGGGGGCAGCTGGAAACACCATATATTTT | CASSPRQGAAGNTIYF
14 | TRBJ2-3 | . | . | TRBV6-5 | TGTGCCAGCAGTTCAGGGACCTACACAGATACGCAGTATTTT | CASSSGTYTDTQYF
14 | TRBJ2-4 | . | TRBD1 | TRBV9 | TGTGCCAGCAGCCTACAGGGACAGGGAAACATTCAGTACTTC | CASSLQGQGNIQYF
14 | TRBJ2-3 | . | . | TRBV2 | TGTGCCAGCAGATCACAGGCCAGCACAGATACGCAGTATTTT | CASRSQASTDTQYF
15 | TRBJ2-1 | . | . | TRBV30 | TGTGCCTGGAACCGTGGGGGAGTCTCCTACAATGAGCAGTTCTTC | CAWNRGGVSYNEQFF
15 | TRBJ1-4 | . | TRBD1 | TRBV6-5 | TGTGCCAGCAAGGAGGGGGCAGAGAGGACTGAAAAACTGTTTTTT | CASKEGAERTEKLFF
13 | TRBJ1-2 | . | . | TRBV6-5 | TGTGCCAGCAGTTTTGAATTTAACTATGGCTACACCTTC | CASSFEFNYGYTF
17 | TRBJ2-3 | . | . | TRBV14 | TGTGCCAGCAGCCAAAATCTATACGACAGGAGCACAGATACGCAGTATTTT | CASSQNLYDRSTDTQYF
13 | TRBJ2-7 | . | . | TRBV5-1 | TGCGCCAGCAGCCCGAGCGGAGCCTACGAGCAGTACTTC | CASSPSGAYEQYF
14 | TRBJ2-2 | large | TRBD1 | TRBV6-1 | TGTGCCAGCCTTCAGGGGGCTGACACCGGGGAGCTGTTTTTT | CASLQGADTGELFF
16 | TRBJ2-3 | . | . | TRBV9 | TGTGCCAGCAGCTTAAGCCCGACTCCGAGCACAGATACGCAGTATTTT | CASSLSPTPSTDTQYF
14 | TRBJ1-5 | . | . | TRBV7-8 | TGTGCCAGCAGCTTCGGAGATAGCAATCAGCCCCAGCATTTT | CASSFGDSNQPQHF
13 | TRBJ1-2 | . | . | TRBV5-1 | TGCGCCAGCAGCTTGGACGGCGGGTATGGCTACACCTTC | CASSLDGGYGYTF
15 | TRBJ2-1 | few | TRBD2 | TRBV7-3 | TGTGCCAGCAGCGAACAGGGGACTAGCGGGGATGAGCAGTTCTTC | CASSEQGTSGDEQFF
14 | TRBJ1-3 | . | TRBD1 | TRBV5-1 | TGCGCCAGCAGCCCGGACAGGATTTCGAACACCATATATTTT | CASSPDRISNTIYF
14 | TRBJ2-3 | . | TRBD2 | TRBV5-1 | TGCGCCAGCAGCTTGGTTGGGGGGGCAGATACGCAGTATTTT | CASSLVGGADTQYF
15 | TRBJ1-1 | . | . | TRBV11-2 | TGTGCCAGCAGCTTATTGGGGGGCGTGAACACTGAAGCTTTCTTT | CASSLLGGVNTEAFF
12 | TRBJ2-5 | . | . | TRBV5-8 | TGTGCCAGCAGCAAATTAAAAGAGACCCAGTACTTC | CASSKLKETQYF
17 | TRBJ2-6 | . | . | TRBV7-2 | TGTGCCAGCAGCCCAGCTGGACAAATCTCTGGGGCCAACGTCCTGACTTTC | CASSPAGQISGANVLTF
14 | TRBJ2-7 | once | TRBD2 | TRBV6-6 | TGTGCCAGCACCGTAGCGGGGACTGTCTACGAGCAGTACTTC | CASTVAGTVYEQYF
16 | TRBJ2-3 | once | . | TRBV4-1 | TGCGCCAGCAGCCAGGAGGGGACGGCGGGCACAGATACGCAGTATTTT | CASSQEGTAGTDTQYF
15 | TRBJ2-3 | . | . | TRBV11-2 | TGTGCCAGCAGCCGGGACGTACCGGGCACAGATACGCAGTATTTT | CASSRDVPGTDTQYF
14 | TRBJ2-7 | once | TRBD1 | TRBV5-1 | TGCGCCAGCAGCTTCGGGACAGCCTTTTACGAGCAGTACTTC | CASSFGTAFYEQYF
15 | TRBJ1-2 | . | . | TRBV4-1 | TGCGCCAGCAGCCAAGAGCCCCGGGACGTGGATGGCTACACCTTC | CASSQEPRDVDGYTF
18 | TRBJ1-2 | once | . | TRBV5-1 | TGCGCCAGCAGCTTGGAATACTTCTTCGGGGAAAGTGGCTATGGCTACACCTTC | CASSLEYFFGESGYGYTF
11 | TRBJ2-2 | . | . | TRBV11-2 | TGTGCCAGCAGCTTAACCGGGGAGCTGTTTTTT | CASSLTGELFF
14 | TRBJ2-2 | . | TRBD2 | TRBV7-3 | TGTGCCAGCAGTATAGCGGGAGACACCGGGGAGCTGTTTTTT | CASSIAGDTGELFF
17 | TRBJ1-3 | . | TRBD1 | TRBV9 | TGTGCCAGCAGCGTATCGGGACAGGGGGTAGTTGGAAACACCATATATTTT | CASSVSGQGVVGNTIYF
16 | TRBJ2-2 | . | TRBD1 | TRBV7-3 | TGTGCCAGCAGCTATTGGGACAGGGGCAGCACCGGGGAGCTGTTTTTT | CASSYWDRGSTGELFF
14 | TRBJ1-1 | . | . | TRBV6-5 | TGTGCCAGCAGTTACTCAAGCCTGAACACTGAAGCTTTCTTT | CASSYSSLNTEAFF
16 | TRBJ2-7 | . | TRBD1 | TRBV30 | TGTGCCTGGAGTGTCTTGGGACAGGGGGCATCCTACGAGCAGTACTTC | CAWSVLGQGASYEQYF
14 | TRBJ1-6 | few | . | TRBV30 | TGTGCCTGGAGTGTATCAGGAGGCGGTTCACCCCTCCACTTT | CAWSVSGGGSPLHF
15 | TRBJ2-1 | . | . | TRBV11-3 | TGTGCCAGCAGCTTAGACCGGCAACCAGGGGATGAGCAGTTCTTC | CASSLDRQPGDEQFF
14 | TRBJ1-2 | . | . | TRBV19 | TGTGCCAGTAGCCCCGGGACGGGTAACTATGGCTACACCTTC | CASSPGTGNYGYTF
15 | TRBJ2-7 | . | TRBD2 | TRBV7-2 | TGTGCCAGCAGCTTAGGGGGAGGGATCTCCTACGAGCAGTACTTC | CASSLGGGISYEQYF
14 | TRBJ2-3 | . | . | TRBV7-9 | TGTGCCAGCAGCCGGGACACCAACACAGATACGCAGTATTTT | CASSRDTNTDTQYF
21 | TRBJ2-3 | . | . | TRBV1 | TGCACCAGCAGCCAAGTTGAACGGCTAGCGGGGGGGAACCGATGCACAGATACGCAGTATTTT | CTSSQVERLAGGNRCTDTQYF
16 | TRBJ2-2 | . | . | TRBV18 | TGTGCCAGCTCACCTCTAGCCCCCTTGAACACCGGGGAGCTGTTTTTT | CASSPLAPLNTGELFF
15 | TRBJ2-7 | . | . | TRBV9 | TGTGCCAGCAGCGTAGGGGGGCTAGCGGTCTACGAGCAGTACTTC | CASSVGGLAVYEQYF
14 | TRBJ2-7 | . | . | TRBV28 | TGTGCCAGCAGTTTACCAGGGTTGGTCGACGAGCAGTACTTC | CASSLPGLVDEQYF
15 | TRBJ1-5 | . | . | TRBV5-6 | TGTGCCAGCAATCCGGACGGCTATAGCAATCAGCCCCAGCATTTT | CASNPDGYSNQPQHF
13 | TRBJ2-2 | . | . | TRBV6-5 | TGTGCCAGCAGTTACTCTCAGGCCGGGGAGCTGTTTTTT | CASSYSQAGELFF
17 | TRBJ2-3 | . | TRBD1 | TRBV5-6 | TGTGCCAGCAGCTTGGGACGGGACAGCCGAAGCACAGATACGCAGTATTTT | CASSLGRDSRSTDTQYF
17 | TRBJ1-4 | . | . | TRBV27 | TGTGCCAGCAGTTTGACGACTCAGAGTGCAACTAATGAAAAACTGTTTTTT | CASSLTTQSATNEKLFF